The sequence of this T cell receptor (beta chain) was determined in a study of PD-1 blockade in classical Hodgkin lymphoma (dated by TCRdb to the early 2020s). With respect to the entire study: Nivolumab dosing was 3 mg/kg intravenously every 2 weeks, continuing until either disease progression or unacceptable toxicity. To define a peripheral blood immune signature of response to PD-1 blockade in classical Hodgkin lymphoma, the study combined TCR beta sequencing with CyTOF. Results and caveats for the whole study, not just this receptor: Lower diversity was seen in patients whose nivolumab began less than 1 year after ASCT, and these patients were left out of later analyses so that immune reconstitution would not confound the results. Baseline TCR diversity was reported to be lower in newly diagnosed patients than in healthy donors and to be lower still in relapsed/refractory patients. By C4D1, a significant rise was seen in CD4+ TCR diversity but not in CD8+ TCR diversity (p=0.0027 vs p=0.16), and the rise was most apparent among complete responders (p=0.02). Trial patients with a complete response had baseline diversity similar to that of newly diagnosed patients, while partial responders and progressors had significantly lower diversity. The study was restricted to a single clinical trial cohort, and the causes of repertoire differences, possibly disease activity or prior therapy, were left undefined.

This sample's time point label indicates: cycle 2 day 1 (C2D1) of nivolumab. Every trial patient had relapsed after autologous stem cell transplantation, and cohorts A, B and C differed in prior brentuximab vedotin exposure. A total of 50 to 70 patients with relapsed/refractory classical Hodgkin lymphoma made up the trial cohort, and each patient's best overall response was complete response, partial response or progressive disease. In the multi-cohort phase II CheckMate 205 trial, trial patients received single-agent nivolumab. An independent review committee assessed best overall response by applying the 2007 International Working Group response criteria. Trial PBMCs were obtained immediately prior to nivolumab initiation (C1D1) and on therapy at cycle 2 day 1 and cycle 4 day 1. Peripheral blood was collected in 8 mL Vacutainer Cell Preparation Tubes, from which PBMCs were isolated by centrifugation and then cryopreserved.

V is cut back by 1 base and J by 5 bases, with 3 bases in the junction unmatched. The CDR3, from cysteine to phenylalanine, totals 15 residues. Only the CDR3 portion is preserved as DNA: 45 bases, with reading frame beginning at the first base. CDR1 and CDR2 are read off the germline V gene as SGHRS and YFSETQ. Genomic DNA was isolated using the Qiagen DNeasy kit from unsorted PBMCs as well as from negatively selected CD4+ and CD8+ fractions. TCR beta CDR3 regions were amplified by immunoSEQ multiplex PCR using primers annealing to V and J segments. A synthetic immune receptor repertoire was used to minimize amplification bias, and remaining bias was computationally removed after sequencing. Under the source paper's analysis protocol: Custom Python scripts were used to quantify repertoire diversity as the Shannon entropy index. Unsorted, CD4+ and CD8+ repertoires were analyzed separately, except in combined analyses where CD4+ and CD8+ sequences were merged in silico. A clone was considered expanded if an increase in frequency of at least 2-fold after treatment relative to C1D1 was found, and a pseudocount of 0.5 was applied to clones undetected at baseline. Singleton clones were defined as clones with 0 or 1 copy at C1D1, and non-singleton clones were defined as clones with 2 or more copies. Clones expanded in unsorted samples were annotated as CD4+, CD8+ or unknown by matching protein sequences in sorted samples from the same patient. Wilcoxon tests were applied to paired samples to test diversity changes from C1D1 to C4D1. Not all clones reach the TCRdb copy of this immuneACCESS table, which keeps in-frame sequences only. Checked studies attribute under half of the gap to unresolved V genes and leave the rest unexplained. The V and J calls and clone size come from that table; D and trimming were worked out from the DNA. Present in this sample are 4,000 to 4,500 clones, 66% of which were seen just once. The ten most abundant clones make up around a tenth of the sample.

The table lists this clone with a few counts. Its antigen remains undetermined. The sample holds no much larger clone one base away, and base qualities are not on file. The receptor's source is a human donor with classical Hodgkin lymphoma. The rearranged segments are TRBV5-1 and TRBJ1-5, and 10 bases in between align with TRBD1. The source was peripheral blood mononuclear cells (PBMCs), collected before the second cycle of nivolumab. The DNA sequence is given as TGCGCCAGCAGCTTGAGGACAGGGGGTGATCAGCCCCAGCATTTT. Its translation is CASSLRTGGDQPQHF.